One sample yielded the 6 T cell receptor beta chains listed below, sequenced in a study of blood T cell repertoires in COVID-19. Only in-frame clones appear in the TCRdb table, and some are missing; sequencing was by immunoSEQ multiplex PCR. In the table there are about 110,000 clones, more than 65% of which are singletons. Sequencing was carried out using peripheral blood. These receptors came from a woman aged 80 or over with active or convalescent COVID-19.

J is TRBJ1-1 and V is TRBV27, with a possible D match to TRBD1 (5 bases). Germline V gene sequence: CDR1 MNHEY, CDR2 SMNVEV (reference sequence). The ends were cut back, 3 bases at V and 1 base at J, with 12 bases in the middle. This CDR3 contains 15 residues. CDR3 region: CASSFFGHGNTEAFF. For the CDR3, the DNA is TGTGCCAGCAGTTTTTTTGGACACGGGAACACTGAAGCTTTCTTT.

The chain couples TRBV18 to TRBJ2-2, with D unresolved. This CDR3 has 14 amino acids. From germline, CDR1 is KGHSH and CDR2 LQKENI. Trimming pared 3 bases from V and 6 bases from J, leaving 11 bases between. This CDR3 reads CASSPLDTSGELFF. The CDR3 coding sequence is TGTGCCAGCTCACCCTTAGACACCTCCGGGGAGCTGTTTTTT. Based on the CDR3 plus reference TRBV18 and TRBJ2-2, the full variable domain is NAGVMQNPRHLVRRRGQEARLRCSPMKGHSHVYWYRQLPEEGLKFMVYLQKENIIDESGMPKERFSAEFPKEGPSILRIQQVVRGDSAAYFCASSPLDTSGELFFGEGSRLTVL.

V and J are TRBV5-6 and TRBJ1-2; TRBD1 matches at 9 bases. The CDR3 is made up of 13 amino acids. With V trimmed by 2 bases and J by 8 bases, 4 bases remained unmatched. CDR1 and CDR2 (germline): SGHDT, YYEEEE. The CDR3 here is CASSFPTGGGYTF. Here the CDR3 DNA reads TGTGCCAGCAGCTTCCCAACAGGGGGCGGCTACACCTTC.

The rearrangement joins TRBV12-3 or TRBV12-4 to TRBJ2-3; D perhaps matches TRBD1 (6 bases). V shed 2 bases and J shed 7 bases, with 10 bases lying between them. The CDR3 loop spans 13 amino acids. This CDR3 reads CASSLTQGNTQYF. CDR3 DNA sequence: TGTGCCAGCAGTTTAACACAGGGAAATACGCAGTATTTT.

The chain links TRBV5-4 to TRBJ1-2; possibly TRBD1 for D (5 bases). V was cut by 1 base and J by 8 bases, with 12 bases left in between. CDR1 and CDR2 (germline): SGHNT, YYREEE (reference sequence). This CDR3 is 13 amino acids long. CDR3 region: CASSLQGVGGYTF. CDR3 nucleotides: TGTGCCAGCAGCTTGCAAGGGGTAGGAGGCTACACCTTC.

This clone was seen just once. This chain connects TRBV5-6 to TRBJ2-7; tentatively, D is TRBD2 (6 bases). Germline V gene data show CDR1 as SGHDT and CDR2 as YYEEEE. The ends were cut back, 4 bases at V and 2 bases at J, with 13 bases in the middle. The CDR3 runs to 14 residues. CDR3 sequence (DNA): TGTGCCAGCAGCCGCGGGAAAGCGGCCTACGAGCAGTACTTC. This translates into CASSRGKAAYEQYF.